This section outlines one TCR beta chain sequence together with its context. Its cognate antigen is unknown. TCR beta libraries carry UMIs added by 5'RACE template switching. Reprocessing the 5' RACE reads, TCRdb reports a single entry for every CDR3 protein and omits DNA. The clone table shows 350,000 to 500,000 distinct CDR3 sequences, with the ten largest holding more than 7%. This sample stems from a study of T cells expressing NK-cell markers. At the level of the study: All TCR beta repertoires analysed originated from sorted CD3+CD56+NKG2C+, CD3+CD56+NKG2C- and CD3+CD56-NKG2C+ T cells. With respect to HCMV, seven of the eight sequenced donors were seropositive, and one was seronegative. General observations from the study: These same clonotypes (in several donors) also led the CD3+CD56-NKG2C+ fraction.

CDR1 is SGHDN and CDR2 is FVKESK in the germline V gene. This CDR3 has 12 residues. The sequenced sample consisted of blood T cells: a sorted CD56 or NKG2C T cell subset, CD4+ or CD8+ T cells, or bulk PBMC T cells (not recorded which). The clonotype was recovered from a woman aged 18 to 75 in good health. V gene TRBV14 combines with J gene TRBJ1-4. CDR3: CASSHEAEKLFF.